This T cell receptor beta chain was obtained from a study of a mutant IDH1 vaccine in newly diagnosed glioma. Described time point: week 5, during vaccination. Alongside topical imiquimod, each dose of vaccine comprised 300 ug of mutant IDH1 20-mer peptide. Notes on the study in general: Most patients, approximately 92%, showed vaccine-induced immune responses.

The count of this clone is one. Its target is not known. The repertoire was sequenced with immunoSEQ multiplex PCR; TCRdb's copy has only in-frame clones and lacks some. The table records some 38,000 clones, 75% to 85% of them present only once. The TCR originated in a man aged 40-49 years with glioma. The sequenced sample was PBMCs, obtained from a glioma patient whose treatment included an IDH1 peptide vaccine.

The CDR3 region has the DNA TGTGCCAGCCGACCCGGGGCAGGAAACACCATATATTTT. Encoded protein: CASRPGAGNTIYF. The genes are TRBV6-5 and TRBJ1-3; perhaps TRBD1 as D (5 bases). CDR1 is MNHEY and CDR2 is SVGAGI in the germline V gene. V gave up 8 bases and J gave up 4 bases, with 12 bases separating them. The CDR3 runs to 13 residues.